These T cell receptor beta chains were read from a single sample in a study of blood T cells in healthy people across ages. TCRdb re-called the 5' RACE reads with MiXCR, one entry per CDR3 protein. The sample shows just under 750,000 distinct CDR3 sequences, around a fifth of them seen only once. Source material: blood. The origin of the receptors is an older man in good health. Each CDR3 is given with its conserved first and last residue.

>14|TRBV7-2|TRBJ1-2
CASTPPGRNYGYTF
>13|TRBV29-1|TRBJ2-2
CSVEVGSTGELFF
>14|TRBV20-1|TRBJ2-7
CSALISDRSYEQYF
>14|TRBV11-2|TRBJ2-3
CASTGFFSTDTQYF
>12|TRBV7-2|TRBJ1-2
CASSTTRYGYTF
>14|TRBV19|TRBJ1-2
CASSSLTGLYGYTF
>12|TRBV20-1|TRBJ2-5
CSVGSWQETQYF
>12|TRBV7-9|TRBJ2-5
CASSASQETQYF
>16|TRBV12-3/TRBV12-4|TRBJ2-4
CASSRRADGGRYIQYF
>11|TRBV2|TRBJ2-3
CASARRDTQYF
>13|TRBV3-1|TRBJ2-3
CASSQEAVFTQYF
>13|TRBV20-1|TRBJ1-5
CSLIRGWNQPQHF
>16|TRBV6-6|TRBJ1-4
CASSSVWSNINEKLFF
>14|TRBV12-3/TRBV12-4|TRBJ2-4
CASSFAGDLNIQYF
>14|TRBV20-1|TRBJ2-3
CSARHGTSSSRQYF
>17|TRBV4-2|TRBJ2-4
CASSQASGGPGKNIQYF
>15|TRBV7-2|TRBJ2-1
CASLYGGSSYNEQFF
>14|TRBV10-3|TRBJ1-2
CAISGDPFNYGYTF
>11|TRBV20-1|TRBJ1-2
CSASPVLGYTF
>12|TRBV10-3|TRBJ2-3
CAISPGEGTQYF
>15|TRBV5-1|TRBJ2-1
CASSFAGATYNEQFF
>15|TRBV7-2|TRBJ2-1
CASSEPGLAVPEQFF
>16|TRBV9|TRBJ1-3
CASSVGPSFSGNTIYF
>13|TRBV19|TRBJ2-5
CASKTGNAETQYF
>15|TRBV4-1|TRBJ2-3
CASRLTGVGTDTQYF
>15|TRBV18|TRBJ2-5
CASSPGQLKQETQYF
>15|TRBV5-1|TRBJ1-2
CASSSGQILNYGYTF
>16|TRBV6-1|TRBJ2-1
CASSENPLALYNEQFF
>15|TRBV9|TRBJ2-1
CASSVLAGSGNEQFF
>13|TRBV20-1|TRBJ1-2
CSARGEGYYGYTF
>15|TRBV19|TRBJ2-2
CASSTPGLTPGELFF
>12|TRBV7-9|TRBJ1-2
CASSLMDYGYTF
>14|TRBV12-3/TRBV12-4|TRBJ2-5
CAGTASDREETQYF
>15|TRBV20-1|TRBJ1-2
CSAENRAQGTYGYTF
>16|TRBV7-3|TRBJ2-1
CASSSLAALSYNEQFF
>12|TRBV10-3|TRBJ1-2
CAIGEANYGYTF
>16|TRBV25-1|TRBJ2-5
CASSDLLTGDQETQYF
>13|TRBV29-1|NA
CSVGQGVSNEQFF
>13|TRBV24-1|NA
CATSQGPYNEQFF